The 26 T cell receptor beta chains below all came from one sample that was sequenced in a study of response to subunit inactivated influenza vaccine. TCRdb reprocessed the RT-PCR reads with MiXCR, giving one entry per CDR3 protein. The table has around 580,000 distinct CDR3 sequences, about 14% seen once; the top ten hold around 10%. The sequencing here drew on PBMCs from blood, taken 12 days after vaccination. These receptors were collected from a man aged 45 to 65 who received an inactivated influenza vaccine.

The CDR3 is CASSFLSGANQPQHF. Here the CDR3 DNA reads TGTGCCAGCAGTTTTCTTTCGGGGGCGAATCAGCCCCAGCATTTT. The chain uses TRBV12-3 or TRBV12-4 and TRBJ1-5, with D perhaps TRBD1 (6 bases). This CDR3 has 15 amino acids. V shed 3 bases and J shed 4 bases, with 13 bases lying between them.

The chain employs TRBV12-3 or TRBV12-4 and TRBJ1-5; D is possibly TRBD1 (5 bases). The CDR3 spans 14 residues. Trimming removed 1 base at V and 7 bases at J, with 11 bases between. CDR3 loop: CASSLEVRDQPQHF. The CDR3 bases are TGTGCCAGCAGTTTAGAAGTCAGGGACCAGCCCCAGCATTTT.

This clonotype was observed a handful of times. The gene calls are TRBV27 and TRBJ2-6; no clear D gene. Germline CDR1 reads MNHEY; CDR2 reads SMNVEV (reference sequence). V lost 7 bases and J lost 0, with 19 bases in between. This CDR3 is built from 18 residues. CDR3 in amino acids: CASTLDATRTSGANVLTF. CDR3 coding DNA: TGTGCCAGCACCCTGGACGCGACCCGGACCTCTGGGGCCAACGTCCTGACTTTC.

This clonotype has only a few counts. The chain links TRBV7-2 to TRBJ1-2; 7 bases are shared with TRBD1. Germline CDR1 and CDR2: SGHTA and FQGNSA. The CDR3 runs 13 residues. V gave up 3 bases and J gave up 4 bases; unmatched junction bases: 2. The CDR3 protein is CASSLTGTYGYTF. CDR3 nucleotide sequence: TGTGCCAGCAGCTTGACAGGGACCTATGGCTACACCTTC.

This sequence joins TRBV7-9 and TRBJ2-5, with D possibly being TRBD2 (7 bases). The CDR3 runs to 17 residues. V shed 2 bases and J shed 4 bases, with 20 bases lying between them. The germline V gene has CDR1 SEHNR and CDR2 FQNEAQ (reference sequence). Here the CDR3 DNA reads TGTGCCAGCAGCTTATTCGCGGGAGTAGGGGGACGAGAGACCCAGTACTTC. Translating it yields CASSLFAGVGGRETQYF.

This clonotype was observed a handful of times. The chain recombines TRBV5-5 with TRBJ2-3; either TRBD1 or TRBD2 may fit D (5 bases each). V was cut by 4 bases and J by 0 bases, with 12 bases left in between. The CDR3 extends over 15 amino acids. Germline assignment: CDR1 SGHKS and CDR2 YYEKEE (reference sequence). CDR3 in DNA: TGTGCCAGCAGCCCCGAGGGGCGTAGCACAGATACGCAGTATTTT. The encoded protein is CASSPEGRSTDTQYF.

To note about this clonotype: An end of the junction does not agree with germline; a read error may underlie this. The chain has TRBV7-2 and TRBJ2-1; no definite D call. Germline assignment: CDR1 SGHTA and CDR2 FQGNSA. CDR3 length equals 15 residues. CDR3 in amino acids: CSSSPDTISYNEQFF. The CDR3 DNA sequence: TGTTCCAGCAGCCCAGACACGATCTCCTACAATGAGCAGTTCTTC.

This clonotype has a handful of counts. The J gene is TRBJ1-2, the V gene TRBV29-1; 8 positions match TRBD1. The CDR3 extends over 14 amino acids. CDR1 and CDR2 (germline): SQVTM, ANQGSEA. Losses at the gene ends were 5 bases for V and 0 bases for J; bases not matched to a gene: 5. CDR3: CSVRTQGANYGYTF. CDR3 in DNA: TGCAGCGTTCGCACACAGGGGGCTAACTATGGCTACACCTTC.

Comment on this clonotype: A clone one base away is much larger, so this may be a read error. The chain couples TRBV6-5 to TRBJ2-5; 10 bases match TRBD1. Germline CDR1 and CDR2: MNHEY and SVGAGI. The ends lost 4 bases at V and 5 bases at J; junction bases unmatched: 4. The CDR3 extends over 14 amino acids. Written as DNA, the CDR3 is TGTGCCAGCAGTTGGGGACAGGGGAGGGAGACCCAGTACTTC. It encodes CASSWGQGRETQYF.

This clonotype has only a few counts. CDR3 DNA: TGTGCCAGCAGCCCTAAAGGCCCAGCGGGGGGACATACGCAGTATTTT. Its protein product is CASSPKGPAGGHTQYF. The genes are TRBV11-2 and TRBJ2-3; 9 nucleotides match TRBD2. Trimming cost V 5 bases and J 7 bases; bases outside gene matches: 13. CDR3 size: 16 residues. Per the germline V gene, CDR1 is SGHAT and CDR2 is FQNNGV.

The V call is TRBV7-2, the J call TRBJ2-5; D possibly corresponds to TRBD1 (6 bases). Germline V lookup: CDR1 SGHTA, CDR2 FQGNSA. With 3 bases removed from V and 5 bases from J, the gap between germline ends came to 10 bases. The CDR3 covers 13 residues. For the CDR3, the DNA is TGTGCCAGCAGCTTGGGGGCTATGGAGACCCAGTACTTC. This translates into CASSLGAMETQYF.

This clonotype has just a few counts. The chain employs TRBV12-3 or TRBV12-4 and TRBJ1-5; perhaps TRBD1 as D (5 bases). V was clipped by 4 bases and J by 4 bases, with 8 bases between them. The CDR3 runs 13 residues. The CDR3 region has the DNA TGTGCCAGCAGTTGGGACCCTAATCAGCCCCAGCATTTT. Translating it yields CASSWDPNQPQHF.

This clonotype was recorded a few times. CDR3 DNA: TGTGCCAGCAGTATCAAACTTAGCGGGAGGGACTACAATGAGCAGTTCTTC. Translated, it gives CASSIKLSGRDYNEQFF. The gene calls are TRBV28 and TRBJ2-1, with TRBD2 matching 11 bases. Looked up from germline, CDR1 is MDHEN and CDR2 is SYDVKM. The junction had 9 bases not matched to a gene; V was cut back by 5 bases and J by 3 bases. The CDR3 contains 17 residues.

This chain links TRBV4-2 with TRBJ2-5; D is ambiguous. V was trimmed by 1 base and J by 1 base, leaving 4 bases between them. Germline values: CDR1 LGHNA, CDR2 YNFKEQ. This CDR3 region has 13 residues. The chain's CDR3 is CASSQALQETQYF. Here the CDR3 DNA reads TGTGCCAGCAGCCAAGCTCTCCAAGAGACCCAGTACTTC.

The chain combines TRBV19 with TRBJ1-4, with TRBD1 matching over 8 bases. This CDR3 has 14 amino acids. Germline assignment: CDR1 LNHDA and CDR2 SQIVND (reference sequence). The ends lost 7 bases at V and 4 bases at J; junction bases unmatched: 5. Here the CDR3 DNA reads TGTGCCAGTATCCCGACAGGGGATAATGAAAAACTGTTTTTT. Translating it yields CASIPTGDNEKLFF.

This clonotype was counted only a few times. CDR3 sequence (DNA): TGTGCCAGCAGCTTCCCGGACAGGGAAGCTTTCTTT. It codes for CASSFPDREAFF. The gene calls are TRBV7-9 and TRBJ1-1; 7 bases fit TRBD1. Germline V CDR1 and CDR2: SEHNR, FQNEAQ (reference sequence). V gave up 3 bases and J gave up 8 bases; unmatched junction bases: 3. This CDR3 comprises 12 residues.

The CDR3 region is CASPPVEGGRACEQFF. CDR3 nucleotide sequence: TGTGCCAGCCCCCCGGTGGAAGGCGGGAGGGCCTGTGAGCAGTTCTTC. J is TRBJ2-1 and V is TRBV27, with TRBD2 matching over 9 bases. The CDR3 consists of 16 residues. With V trimmed by 8 bases and J by 9 bases, 17 bases remained unmatched. Germline assignment: CDR1 MNHEY and CDR2 SMNVEV (reference sequence).

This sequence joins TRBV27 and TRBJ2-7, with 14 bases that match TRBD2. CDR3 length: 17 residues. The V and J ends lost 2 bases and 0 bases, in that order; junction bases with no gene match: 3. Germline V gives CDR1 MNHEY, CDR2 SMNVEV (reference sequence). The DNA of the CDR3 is TGTGCCAGCAGTTTAAGACTAGCGGGGGGGTTCTCCTACGAGCAGTACTTC. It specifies CASSLRLAGGFSYEQYF.

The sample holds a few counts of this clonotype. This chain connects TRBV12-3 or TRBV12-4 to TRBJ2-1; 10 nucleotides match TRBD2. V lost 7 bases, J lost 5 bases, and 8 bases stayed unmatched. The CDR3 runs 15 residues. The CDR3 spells CASTKSGGAHNEQFF. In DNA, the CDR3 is TGTGCCAGCACCAAAAGCGGGGGGGCCCACAATGAGCAGTTCTTC.

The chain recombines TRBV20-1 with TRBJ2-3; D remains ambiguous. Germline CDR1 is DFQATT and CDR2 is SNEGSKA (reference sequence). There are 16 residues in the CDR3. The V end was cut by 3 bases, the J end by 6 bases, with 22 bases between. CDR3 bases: TGCAGTGCTAGTAGCTTGGAGACGCTTACTGGGGATACGCAGTATTTT. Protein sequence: CSASSLETLTGDTQYF.

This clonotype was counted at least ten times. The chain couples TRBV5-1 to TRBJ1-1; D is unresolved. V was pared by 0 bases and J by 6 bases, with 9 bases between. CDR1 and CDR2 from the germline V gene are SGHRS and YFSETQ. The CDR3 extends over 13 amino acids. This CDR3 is CASSLVSGAEAFF. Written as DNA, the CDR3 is TGCGCCAGCAGCTTGGTGTCTGGGGCTGAAGCTTTCTTT.

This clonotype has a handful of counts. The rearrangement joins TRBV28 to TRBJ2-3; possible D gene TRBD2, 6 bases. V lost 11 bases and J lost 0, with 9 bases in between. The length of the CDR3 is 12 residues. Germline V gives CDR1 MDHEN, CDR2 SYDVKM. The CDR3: CACGASTDTQYF. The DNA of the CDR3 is TGTGCCTGCGGGGCAAGCACAGATACGCAGTATTTT.

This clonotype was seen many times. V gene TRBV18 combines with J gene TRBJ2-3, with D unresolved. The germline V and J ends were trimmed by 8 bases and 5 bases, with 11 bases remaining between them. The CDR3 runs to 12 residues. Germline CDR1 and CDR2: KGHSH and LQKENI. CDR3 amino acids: CASSPSRDTQYF. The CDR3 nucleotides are TGTGCCAGCAGCCCCTCCCGAGATACGCAGTATTTT.

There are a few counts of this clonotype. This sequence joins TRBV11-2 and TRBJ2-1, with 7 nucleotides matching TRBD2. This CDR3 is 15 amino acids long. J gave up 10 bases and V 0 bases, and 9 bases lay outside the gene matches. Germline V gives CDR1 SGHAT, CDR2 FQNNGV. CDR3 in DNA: TGTGCCAGCAGCTTAGATATGGAGGGAGGGCGGGAGCAGTTCTTC. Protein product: CASSLDMEGGREQFF.

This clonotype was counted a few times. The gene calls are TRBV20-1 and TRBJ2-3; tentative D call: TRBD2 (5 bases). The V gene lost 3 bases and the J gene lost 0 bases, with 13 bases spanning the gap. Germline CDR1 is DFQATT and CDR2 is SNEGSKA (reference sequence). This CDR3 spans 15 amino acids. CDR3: CSASGNRASTDTQYF. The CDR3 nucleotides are TGCAGTGCTAGCGGGAACCGCGCTAGCACAGATACGCAGTATTTT.

The CDR3 is CSANGGFGREQYF. The CDR3 DNA reads TGCAGTGCTAACGGAGGGTTCGGGAGGGAGCAGTACTTC. The chain joins TRBV20-1 to TRBJ2-7, with 7 bases lining up with TRBD2. Germline V gives CDR1 DFQATT, CDR2 SNEGSKA (reference sequence). With V trimmed by 4 bases and J by 7 bases, 10 bases remained unmatched. The CDR3 is 13 residues long.